The T cell receptor beta chain under discussion was sequenced for a study of beta chain features in type 1 diabetes. Broader study findings: Patients' naive, central memory and Treg TCRB repertoires seemed closer to one another than those of healthy donors. Whether TCRB rearrangement is influenced by HLA type was left unresolved in this analysis. Shorter templates might be favored by PCR, and equally so in patients and in controls. People with Type 1 diabetes carried modestly yet significantly shorter TCRB CDR3s in all four CD4+ subsets.

The sample holds a few counts of this clone. Its antigen remains unknown. Expressed TCRB transcripts got sequenced, as all isolated RNA was reverse transcribed. Profiling relied on immunoSEQ multiplex PCR, and the TCRdb table lists in-frame clones only, not all of them. The table records about 710,000 clones, about 14% of them present only once. CD45RO/CCR7/CD25/CD127/CD95/CD27 staining was used to isolate CD4+ naive, central memory, regulatory and stem cell-like memory cells by sorting. This TCR was sampled from a young man with type 1 diabetes. The sequencing sample was made of naive CD4+ T cells from blood.

The CDR3 DNA sequence: TGTGCCGCCAAAGCCGCCTCAAGTGCAGATACGCAGTATTTT. As protein: CAAKAASSADTQYF. V is TRBV5-4 and J is TRBJ2-3; D is unresolved. Trimming shortened V by 10 bases and J by 4 bases, and 19 bases separated the two germline ends. There are 14 residues in the CDR3. The V gene's germline CDR1 is SGHNT and CDR2 YYREEE (reference sequence). Together with reference TRBV5-4 and TRBJ2-3, the CDR3 gives the full variable domain: ETGVTQSPTHLIKTRGQQVTLRCSSQSGHNTVSWYQQALGQGPQFIFQYYREEENGRGNFPPRFSGLQFPNYSSELNVNALELDDSALYLCAAKAASSADTQYFGPGTRLTVL.